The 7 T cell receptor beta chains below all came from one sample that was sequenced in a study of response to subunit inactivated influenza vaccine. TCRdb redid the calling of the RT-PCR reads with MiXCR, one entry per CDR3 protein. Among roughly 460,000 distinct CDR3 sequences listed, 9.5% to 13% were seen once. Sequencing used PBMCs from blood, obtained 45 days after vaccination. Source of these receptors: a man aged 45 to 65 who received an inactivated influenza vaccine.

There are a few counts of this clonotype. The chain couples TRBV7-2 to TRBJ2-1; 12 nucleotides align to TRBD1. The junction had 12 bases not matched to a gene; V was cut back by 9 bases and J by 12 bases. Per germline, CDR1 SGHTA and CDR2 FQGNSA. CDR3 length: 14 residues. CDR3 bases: TGTGCCAGTGAAAGGGACAGGGGGCGTAGTGGGCAGTTCTTC. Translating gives CASERDRGRSGQFF.

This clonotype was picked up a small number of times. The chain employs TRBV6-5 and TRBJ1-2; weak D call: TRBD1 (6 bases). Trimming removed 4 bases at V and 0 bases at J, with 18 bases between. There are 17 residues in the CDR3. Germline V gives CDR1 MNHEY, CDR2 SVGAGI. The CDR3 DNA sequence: TGTGCCAGCAGTTTTTCTCGGGGGCTCGACGCTAACTATGGCTACACCTTC. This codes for CASSFSRGLDANYGYTF.

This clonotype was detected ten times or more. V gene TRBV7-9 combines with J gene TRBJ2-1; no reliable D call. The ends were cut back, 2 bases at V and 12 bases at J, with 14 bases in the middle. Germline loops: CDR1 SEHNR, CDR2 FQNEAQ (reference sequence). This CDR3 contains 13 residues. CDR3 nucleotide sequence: TGTGCCAGCAGCTTAACCGGATCGGAAGGGCAGTTCTTC. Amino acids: CASSLTGSEGQFF.

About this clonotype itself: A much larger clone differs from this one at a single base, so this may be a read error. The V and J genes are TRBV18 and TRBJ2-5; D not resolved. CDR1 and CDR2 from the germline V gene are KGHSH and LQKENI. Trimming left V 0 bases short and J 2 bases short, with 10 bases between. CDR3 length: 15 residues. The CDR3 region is CASSPPAGLQETQYF. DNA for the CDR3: TGTGCCAGCTCACCACCTGCCGGGTTGCAAGAGACCCAGTACTTC.

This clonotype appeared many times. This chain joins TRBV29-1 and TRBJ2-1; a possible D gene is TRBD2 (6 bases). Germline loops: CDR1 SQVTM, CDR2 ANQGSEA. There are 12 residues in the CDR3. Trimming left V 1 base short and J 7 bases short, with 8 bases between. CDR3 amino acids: CSVEVSGNEQFF. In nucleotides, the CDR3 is TGCAGCGTTGAAGTCAGCGGGAATGAGCAGTTCTTC.

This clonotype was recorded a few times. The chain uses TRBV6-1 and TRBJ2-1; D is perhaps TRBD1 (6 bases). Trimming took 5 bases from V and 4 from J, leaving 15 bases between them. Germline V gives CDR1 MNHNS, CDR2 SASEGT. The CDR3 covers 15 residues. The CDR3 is CASSPFRGQYNEQFF. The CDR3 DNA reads TGTGCCAGCAGTCCGTTTAGGGGACAATACAATGAGCAGTTCTTC.

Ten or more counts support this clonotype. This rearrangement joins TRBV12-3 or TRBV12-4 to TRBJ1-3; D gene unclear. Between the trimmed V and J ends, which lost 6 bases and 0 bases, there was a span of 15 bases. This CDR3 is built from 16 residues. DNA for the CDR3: TGTGCCAGCAGCCCCCACCAGGCGCGCTCTGGAAACACCATATATTTT. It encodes CASSPHQARSGNTIYF.